These 21 T cell receptor beta chains originate from one sample sequenced in a study of CD8 T cells in ankylosing spondylitis. General study results and limits: What seemed typical of ankylosing spondylitis blood was a TCR beta motif built from eight highly homologous variants.

Their target antigens are unknown. TCRdb re-called the 5' RACE reads with MiXCR, one entry per CDR3 protein. The data contain fewer than 550,000 distinct CDR3 sequences, 5.3% of them seen just once; the ten biggest clones take up 3.5%. Input material: blood, either unsorted or a sorted T cell fraction (not recorded which). These receptor sequences come from a male donor with ankylosing spondylitis.

This clonotype was seen at least ten times. The chain carries TRBV20-1 and TRBJ2-7; D remains ambiguous. The CDR3 has 14 amino acids. The V and J ends lost 0 bases and 1 base respectively, with 10 bases between them. The germline V gene has CDR1 DFQATT and CDR2 SNEGSKA (reference sequence). The CDR3 protein is CSARDRRRSYEQYF. The DNA of the CDR3 is TGCAGTGCTAGAGATCGCAGGCGGTCCTACGAGCAGTACTTC.

This clonotype was picked up a small number of times. The V and J genes are TRBV5-5 and TRBJ2-1, with D uncertain. V was trimmed by 2 bases and J by 10 bases, leaving 10 bases between them. In germline, CDR1 is SGHKS, CDR2 YYEKEE (reference sequence). The CDR3 contains 12 residues. CDR3 coding DNA: TGTGCCAGCAGCTTTGAAGTTGGCGAGCAGTTCTTC. This sequence encodes CASSFEVGEQFF.

The rearrangement joins TRBV5-1 to TRBJ2-1; D could derive from TRBD1 or TRBD2 (5 bases each). V was trimmed by 3 bases and J by 7 bases, leaving 8 bases between them. This CDR3 comprises 12 residues. Germline assignment: CDR1 SGHRS and CDR2 YFSETQ. Here the CDR3 reads CASSWGRNEQFF. DNA of the CDR3: TGCGCCAGCAGCTGGGGACGGAATGAGCAGTTCTTC.

Regarding this clonotype: This may come from a read error, since a much larger clone is one base off. The V and J genes are TRBV4-3 and TRBJ1-1; possible D gene TRBD1, 5 bases. The CDR3 has 16 amino acids. Germline values: CDR1 LGHNA, CDR2 YSLEER. The chain's CDR3 is CASSQEVTAGNIEAFF. Here the CDR3 DNA reads TGCGCCAGCAGCCAAGAAGTGACAGCCGGCAACATTGAAGCTTTCTTT.

V gene TRBV12-3 or TRBV12-4 combines with J gene TRBJ2-3, with D unresolved. The CDR3 has 11 residues. V was cut by 8 bases and J by 6 bases, with 9 bases left in between. CDR3 nucleotides: TGTGCCAGCTTGAAAGTTGATACGCAGTATTTT. Protein sequence: CASLKVDTQYF.

This clonotype has at least ten counts. J is TRBJ2-1 and V is TRBV9; 11 positions agree with TRBD2. CDR1 is SGDLS, CDR2 YYNGEE, per germline. Trimming cost V 9 bases and J 8 bases; bases outside gene matches: 10. The CDR3 totals 14 residues. The CDR3 DNA sequence: TGTGCCACCTCTAATAGCGGGGGGGCCGATGAGCAGTTCTTC. This sequence encodes CATSNSGGADEQFF.

This clonotype appeared a few times. In nucleotides, the CDR3 is TGTGCCAGCAGCATCACCGGGACGGGAAATGAAAAACTGTTTTTT. This sequence encodes CASSITGTGNEKLFF. This chain joins TRBV13 and TRBJ1-4; D perhaps matches TRBD1 (5 bases). Trimming shortened V by 5 bases and J by 5 bases, and 15 bases separated the two germline ends. The germline V gene encodes CDR1 PRHDT and CDR2 FYEKMQ (reference sequence). The CDR3 has 15 residues.

This clonotype was counted at least ten times. CDR3 amino acids: CASSLHGPGNTGELFF. CDR3 DNA sequence: TGTGCCAGCAGCTTACACGGACCGGGAAACACCGGGGAGCTGTTTTTT. This chain connects TRBV7-2 to TRBJ2-2; D may be TRBD2 (5 bases). The germline CDR1 and CDR2 sequences are SGHTA and FQGNSA. The V end was cut by 2 bases, the J end by 2 bases, with 12 bases between. The CDR3 spans 16 residues.

This clonotype was observed many times. The chain recombines TRBV7-9 with TRBJ2-3; tentatively, D is TRBD2 (6 bases). Germline V gene lookup returns CDR1 SEHNR and CDR2 FQNEAQ (reference sequence). The length of the CDR3 is 11 residues. V lost 10 bases and J lost 6, with 11 bases in between. DNA for the CDR3: TGTGCCACCCCCGGAGGGGATACGCAGTATTTT. This translates into CATPGGDTQYF.

This clonotype showed up just a few times. This chain connects TRBV6-2 or TRBV6-3 to TRBJ2-7, with a possible D match to TRBD2 (6 bases). The germline gives CDR1 MNHEY, CDR2 SVGEGT. The CDR3 runs 14 residues. The germline V and J ends were trimmed by 5 bases and 8 bases, with 19 bases remaining between them. For the CDR3, the DNA is TGTGCCAGCAGTAAACCGGGACTGCGGTGGCAGCAGTACTTC. It translates to CASSKPGLRWQQYF.

As for this clonotype: One base away lies a much larger clone, so this may be a sequencing read error. The chain has TRBV28 and TRBJ2-1, with D maybe TRBD1 (5 bases). This CDR3 region has 13 residues. Germline V gene data show CDR1 as MDHEN and CDR2 as SYDVKM. This CDR3 reads CASSWTTYSEQFF. DNA of the CDR3: TGTGCCAGCAGTTGGACAACCTACAGTGAGCAGTTCTTC. Drawing the rest from reference TRBV28 and TRBJ2-1, the complete variable domain is DVKVTQSSRYLVKRTGEKVFLECVQDMDHENMFWYRQDPGLGLRLIYFSYDVKMKEKGDIPEGYSVSREKKERFSLILESASTNQTSMYLCASSWTTYSEQFFGPGTRLTVL.

The CDR3 coding sequence is TGCAGTGCTAGACAGACAGCTCAAGAGACCCAGTACTTC. Translating gives CSARQTAQETQYF. The V and J genes are TRBV20-1 and TRBJ2-5; the D gene is possibly TRBD1 (5 bases). This CDR3 has 13 residues. Trimming left V 2 bases short and J 2 bases short, with 9 bases between. CDR1 and CDR2 (germline): DFQATT, SNEGSKA (reference sequence).

This clonotype was seen ten or more times. J is TRBJ2-2 and V is TRBV10-1; weak D call: TRBD1 (7 bases). The V and J ends lost 6 bases and 3 bases respectively, with 11 bases between them. This CDR3 spans 14 amino acids. Germline V CDR1 and CDR2: WNHNN, SYGVQD (reference sequence). Here the CDR3 DNA reads TGCGCCAGCAGGACCAGGGGGGACACCGGGGAGCTGTTTTTT. Its protein product is CASRTRGDTGELFF.

This clonotype turned up a few times. The chain carries TRBV11-2 and TRBJ1-1; D gene uncertain. Germline V gives CDR1 SGHAT, CDR2 FQNNGV. V lost 5 bases to trimming and J lost 1 base, with 11 bases between them. The CDR3 is 14 amino acids. CDR3 residues: CASSHPSRNTEAFF. CDR3 coding DNA: TGTGCCAGCAGCCATCCGAGCAGGAACACTGAAGCTTTCTTT. Looking up the rest from reference TRBV11-2 and TRBJ1-1 gives the full variable domain: EAGVAQSPRYKIIEKRQSVAFWCNPISGHATLYWYQQILGQGPKLLIQFQNNGVVDDSQLPKDRFSAERLKGVDSTLKIQPAKLEDSAVYLCASSHPSRNTEAFFGQGTRLTVV.

This clonotype was recorded at least ten times. The DNA of the CDR3 is TGCAGTGCTAACCTACGTGGATCAGATACGCAGTATTTT. This encodes CSANLRGSDTQYF. The chain uses TRBV20-1 and TRBJ2-3; D is unresolved. The CDR3 has 13 amino acids. CDR1 is DFQATT, CDR2 SNEGSKA, per germline (reference sequence). V was trimmed by 4 bases and J by 4 bases, leaving 12 bases between them.

This clonotype has at least ten counts. The chain recombines TRBV28 with TRBJ2-1; 14 bases are a match to TRBD2. The CDR3 length is 16 residues. The germline V gene encodes CDR1 MDHEN and CDR2 SYDVKM. J was trimmed by 7 bases and V by 1 base; bases with no gene match: 3. For the CDR3, the DNA is TGTGCCAGCAGTTTATACCGACTAGCGGGAGGGAATGAGCAGTTCTTC. Translation gives CASSLYRLAGGNEQFF.

Ten or more counts support this clonotype. The rearrangement joins TRBV6-6 to TRBJ2-7; D might be TRBD2 (5 bases). The germline CDR1 and CDR2 sequences are MNHNY and SVGAGI (reference sequence). V dropped 6 bases and J dropped 3 bases, with 9 bases sitting between them. The CDR3 covers 12 residues. CDR3 bases: TGTGCCAGCAGCCCCAGCGGCTACGAGCAGTACTTC. Residues: CASSPSGYEQYF.

The genes are TRBV11-2 and TRBJ2-7; 7 bases map to TRBD2. CDR3 length: 17 residues. Trimming removed 0 bases from V and 3 bases from J; junction bases left unmatched: 11. CDR1 is SGHAT and CDR2 is FQNNGV in the germline V gene. The CDR3 region is CASSLEFLAAPFYEQYF. CDR3 DNA: TGTGCCAGCAGCTTAGAGTTTCTAGCGGCCCCCTTCTACGAGCAGTACTTC.

In its sample, this clonotype was seen many times. The rearrangement joins TRBV4-3 to TRBJ2-1; TRBD1 is a possible D gene (5 bases). The germline gives CDR1 LGHNA, CDR2 YSLEER. V lost 4 bases and J 0 bases, leaving 10 bases between the germline ends. This CDR3 is built from 15 residues. The CDR3 here is CASSRKDNSYNEQFF. The DNA for the CDR3 is TGCGCCAGCAGCCGGAAGGACAACTCCTACAATGAGCAGTTCTTC.

Concerning this clonotype: Its ends do not fully match the called genes, so a read error is possible. The chain has TRBV5-1 and TRBJ2-6, with 10 bases aligning to TRBD1. The CDR3 has 18 amino acids. Germline loops: CDR1 SGHRS, CDR2 YFSETQ. CDR3 residues: CASSLVGTGASGDNVLTF. As DNA, the CDR3 is TGCGCCAGCAGCTTGGTAGGGACAGGGGCCTCTGGGGACAACGTCCTGACTTTC.

This clonotype was seen at least ten times. The chain joins TRBV11-2 to TRBJ1-1; D not resolved. This CDR3 has 16 residues. Looked up from germline, CDR1 is SGHAT and CDR2 is FQNNGV. V lost 2 bases to trimming and J lost 4 bases, with 17 bases between them. CDR3 region: CASSLSSTMGSTEAFF. The CDR3 DNA sequence: TGTGCCAGCAGCTTAAGTTCAACCATGGGGTCCACTGAAGCTTTCTTT.